These 14 T cell receptor beta chains were all obtained from the same sample, sequenced in a study of cytomegalovirus exposure and HLA in healthy donors. Libraries were prepared by immunoSEQ multiplex PCR; TCRdb keeps only in-frame clonotypes and omits some of them. Among 120,000 or so clones listed, 70% to 90% were seen once. The sample comprised PBMCs. The receptor set was obtained from a woman under 30 in good health and CMV-seronegative.

This chain connects TRBV4-1 to TRBJ2-4; 11 bases are shared with TRBD2. This CDR3 contains 16 residues. Germline V gene data show CDR1 as MGHRA and CDR2 as YSYEKL. Trimming removed 1 base from V and 9 bases from J; junction bases left unmatched: 8. CDR3 amino acids: CASSQAISGRAAIQYF. DNA of the CDR3: TGCGCCAGCAGCCAAGCGATTAGCGGGAGGGCCGCCATTCAGTACTTC.

The chain links TRBV7-6 to TRBJ2-3; TRBD2 might be the D (6 bases). The CDR3 is 17 amino acids. Germline lookup yields CDR1 SGHVS and CDR2 FNYEAQ. V dropped 6 bases and J dropped 7 bases, with 26 bases sitting between them. CDR3 residues: CASSPSVFRDSTHTQYF. The DNA for the CDR3 is TGTGCCAGCAGTCCAAGCGTCTTCCGGGACTCCACCCATACGCAGTATTTT.

The chain carries TRBV10-2 and TRBJ2-5, with TRBD2 as a possible D gene (6 bases). Trimming removed 0 bases from V and 4 bases from J, with 12 bases in between. Germline values: CDR1 WSHSY, CDR2 SAAADI. The CDR3 is 15 amino acids. This CDR3 reads CASSESRGLTETQYF. The CDR3 nucleotides are TGCGCCAGCAGTGAGTCGAGGGGACTCACAGAGACCCAGTACTTC.

The chain recombines TRBV19 with TRBJ2-7; 9 bases align to TRBD1. The CDR3 has 14 residues. Unmatched junction bases numbered 5, after V lost 5 bases and J lost 3 bases. The germline gives CDR1 LNHDA, CDR2 SQIVND (reference sequence). CDR3 DNA sequence: TGTGCCAGTAGTCGGGACAGGGACGTCTACGAGCAGTACTTC. Translating gives CASSRDRDVYEQYF.

The rearrangement links TRBV6-6 to TRBJ2-6; 7 bases match TRBD1. V dropped 0 bases and J dropped 10; count of bases not matched to a gene: 6. The CDR3 length is 15 residues. CDR1 MNHNY and CDR2 SVGAGI come from the germline V gene (reference sequence). CDR3 loop: CASSYSIGRGNVLTF. CDR3 coding DNA: TGTGCCAGCAGTTACTCAATTGGCAGGGGGAACGTCCTGACTTTC.

This clone is a singleton in its sample. The chain couples TRBV30 to TRBJ1-5, with 7 bases lining up with TRBD1. The CDR3 has 13 residues. Per germline, CDR1 GTSNPN and CDR2 SVGIG (reference sequence). V shed 4 bases and J 2 bases; nucleotides not matched to a gene: 2. CDR3 nucleotide sequence: TGTGCCTGGACCGGGACAGGCAATCAGCCCCAGCATTTT. It encodes CAWTGTGNQPQHF.

The chain carries TRBV7-8 and TRBJ1-5; D is uncertain. Trimming took off 0 bases at V and 0 bases at J, with 12 bases between the two ends. The CDR3 runs 17 residues. CDR1 SGHVS and CDR2 FQNEAQ come from the germline V gene. The CDR3 sequence is CASSLAGSSYSNQPQHF. CDR3 DNA: TGTGCCAGCAGCTTAGCGGGCAGCTCATATAGCAATCAGCCCCAGCATTTT.

This chain joins TRBV6-5 and TRBJ1-3; D is unresolved. V gave up 6 bases and J gave up 0 bases, with 6 bases separating them. The CDR3 has 13 amino acids. Germline V gene data show CDR1 as MNHEY and CDR2 as SVGAGI. CDR3 residues: CASSGLSGNTIYF. As DNA, the CDR3 is TGTGCCAGCAGCGGACTCTCTGGAAACACCATATATTTT.

This chain joins TRBV28 and TRBJ1-2; 9 nucleotides agree with TRBD1. Germline V gene data show CDR1 as MDHEN and CDR2 as SYDVKM. J lost 6 bases, V lost 7 bases, and 9 bases had no gene match. This CDR3 has 14 residues. CDR3 bases: TGTGCCAGCAACGCACCGGGACAGGGTAATGGCTACACCTTC. Amino acids: CASNAPGQGNGYTF.

This chain connects TRBV27 to TRBJ2-2; 11 nucleotides align to TRBD2. V was pared by 5 bases and J by 4 bases, with 3 bases of the junction left unmatched. The CDR3 loop spans 15 amino acids. Germline V CDR1 and CDR2: MNHEY, SMNVEV (reference sequence). This chain's CDR3 is CASSPGLAGTGELFF. The CDR3 bases are TGTGCCAGCAGTCCAGGACTAGCGGGCACCGGGGAGCTGTTTTTT.

The chain combines TRBV29-1 with TRBJ1-3; D perhaps matches TRBD1 (5 bases). The germline V gene has CDR1 SQVTM and CDR2 ANQGSEA. The CDR3 is made up of 14 amino acids. V was clipped by 3 bases and J by 2 bases, with 11 bases between them. The CDR3 DNA follows: TGCAGCGTTGAGGGCGGGGGACCTGGAAACACCATATATTTT. The encoded protein is CSVEGGGPGNTIYF.

The V and J genes are TRBV11-3 and TRBJ1-4, with 9 bases lining up with TRBD1. Per germline, CDR1 SGHNT and CDR2 YENEEA. V was pared by 6 bases and J by 8 bases, with 10 bases of the junction left unmatched. The CDR3 length is 15 residues. This CDR3 is CASSYEQGAGEKLFF. As DNA, the CDR3 is TGTGCCAGCAGTTACGAACAGGGGGCTGGAGAAAAACTGTTTTTT.

This clone was recorded a few times. The gene calls are TRBV28 and TRBJ1-1; no reliable D call. Germline loops: CDR1 MDHEN, CDR2 SYDVKM. V was pared by 8 bases and J by 4 bases, with 8 bases between. CDR3 length: 11 amino acids. This CDR3 reads CASETPTEAFF. The CDR3 DNA sequence: TGTGCCAGCGAGACACCCACTGAAGCTTTCTTT.

The rearrangement joins TRBV28 to TRBJ2-1, with 10 bases fitting TRBD2. J was trimmed by 5 bases and V by 6 bases; bases with no gene match: 10. Germline V gene sequence: CDR1 MDHEN, CDR2 SYDVKM. This CDR3 has 16 amino acids. The CDR3 sequence: CASSRSGRASDNEQFF. CDR3 DNA: TGTGCCAGCAGCCGCAGCGGGAGGGCCAGCGACAATGAGCAGTTCTTC.